These T cell receptor beta chains were read from a single sample in a study of shared clonotypes between healthy human individuals. Data came from immunoSEQ multiplex PCR; TCRdb stores just in-frame clones and leaves some out. The sample holds nearly 1 million clones; around 80% are singletons and the top ten take about 1.5%. The sequenced sample was memory CD4+ T cells sorted from blood. The origin of the receptors is a man in his late teens or twenties in good health. Each CDR3 is given with its conserved first and last residue. A D gene is named only where the DNA matches it firmly. Not all rows give a size; the values are once, few, many and, for expanded clones, a class.

j_gene | d_gene | abundance | v_gene | CDR3aa | CDR3nt
TRBJ2-5 | - | - | TRBV5-6 | CASSRTGASTETQYF | TGTGCCAGCAGCCGAACAGGAGCCTCTACGGAGACCCAGTACTTC
TRBJ2-5 | - | - | TRBV4-1 | CASSQGELLQETQYF | TGCGCCAGCAGCCAAGGTGAACTACTTCAAGAGACCCAGTACTTC
TRBJ2-7 | - | - | TRBV29-1 | CSSLSSSYEQYF | TGCAGCTCCCTATCCAGCTCCTACGAGCAGTACTTC
TRBJ2-3 | - | - | TRBV2 | CASHLRTDTQYF | TGTGCCAGCCACCTTCGCACAGATACGCAGTATTTT
TRBJ2-2 | TRBD2 | once | TRBV5-6 | CASSLGLAGVSTGELFF | TGTGCCAGCAGCTTGGGACTAGCGGGGGTGAGCACCGGGGAGCTGTTTTTT
TRBJ1-2 | - | - | TRBV29-1 | CSVEVKGLNYGYTF | TGCAGCGTTGAAGTTAAGGGGCTGAACTATGGCTACACCTTC
TRBJ1-2 | - | - | TRBV2 | CASSARLYGYTF | TGTGCCAGCAGTGCCAGGCTGTATGGCTACACCTTC
TRBJ1-4 | - | - | TRBV7-6 | CASSLALGATNEKLFF | TGTGCCAGCAGCTTAGCTTTGGGAGCAACTAATGAAAAACTGTTTTTT
TRBJ2-1 | - | - | TRBV27 | CASSFRGVEIIEQFF | TGTGCCAGCAGTTTTCGGGGAGTGGAAATTATTGAGCAGTTCTTC
TRBJ2-5 | - | - | TRBV28 | CASSLRQGRGQETQYF | TGTGCCAGCAGTTTGAGGCAGGGACGAGGTCAAGAGACCCAGTACTTC
TRBJ2-5 | TRBD2 | - | TRBV18 | CASSPNYYWHPTSGAQETQYF | TGTGCCAGCTCACCAAATTATTATTGGCATCCAACTAGCGGAGCACAAGAGACCCAGTACTTC
TRBJ1-5 | - | - | TRBV28 | CASSLWPTDGNQPQHF | TGTGCCAGCAGTTTATGGCCGACGGATGGCAATCAGCCCCAGCATTTT
TRBJ2-5 | TRBD2 | - | TRBV6-1 | CASSVRRGGGETQYF | TGTGCCAGCAGTGTGCGGCGGGGGGGCGGTGAGACCCAGTACTTC
TRBJ2-3 | - | once | TRBV6-6 | CASSPTSRWAQYF | TGTGCCAGCAGCCCTACCTCCCGGTGGGCGCAGTATTTT
TRBJ2-7 | - | - | TRBV4-1 | CASSQDRAGPAYEQYF | TGCGCCAGCAGCCAAGATAGGGCGGGCCCCGCCTACGAGCAGTACTTC
TRBJ1-2 | - | once | TRBV4-1 | CASSQFQAYGYTF | TGCGCCAGCAGCCAATTTCAAGCGTATGGCTACACCTTC
TRBJ1-2 | TRBD1 | - | TRBV27 | CASSLGRGRGLWGYTF | TGTGCCAGCAGTTTGGGCAGGGGGCGCGGCTTGTGGGGCTACACCTTC
TRBJ1-6 | - | - | TRBV5-1 | CASSLGSGEGSPLHF | TGCGCCAGCAGCTTGGGATCAGGGGAGGGATCACCCCTCCACTTT
TRBJ2-7 | TRBD2 | - | TRBV6-6 | CASSYSGGSSYEQYF | TGTGCCAGCAGTTACTCCGGCGGGAGCTCCTACGAGCAGTACTTC
TRBJ2-4 | - | - | TRBV7-9 | CASSLAGATKNIQYF | TGTGCCAGCAGCTTAGCGGGGGCTACCAAAAACATTCAGTACTTC
TRBJ2-1 | TRBD2 | many | TRBV5-6 | CASSPAGSSYNEQFF | TGTGCCAGCAGCCCAGCGGGGAGTTCCTACAATGAGCAGTTCTTC
TRBJ1-4 | TRBD1 | once | TRBV4-1 | CASSGALMWTGEEKLFF | TGCGCCAGCAGCGGCGCCTTAATGTGGACAGGGGAGGAAAAACTGTTTTTT
TRBJ1-4 | - | many | TRBV30 | CAWSPGDRRNEKLFF | TGTGCCTGGAGTCCCGGAGACAGGCGTAATGAAAAACTGTTTTTT
TRBJ2-7 | TRBD1 | - | TRBV9 | CASSGPSDDRDHEQYF | TGTGCCAGCAGCGGGCCCTCGGATGACAGGGACCACGAGCAGTACTTC